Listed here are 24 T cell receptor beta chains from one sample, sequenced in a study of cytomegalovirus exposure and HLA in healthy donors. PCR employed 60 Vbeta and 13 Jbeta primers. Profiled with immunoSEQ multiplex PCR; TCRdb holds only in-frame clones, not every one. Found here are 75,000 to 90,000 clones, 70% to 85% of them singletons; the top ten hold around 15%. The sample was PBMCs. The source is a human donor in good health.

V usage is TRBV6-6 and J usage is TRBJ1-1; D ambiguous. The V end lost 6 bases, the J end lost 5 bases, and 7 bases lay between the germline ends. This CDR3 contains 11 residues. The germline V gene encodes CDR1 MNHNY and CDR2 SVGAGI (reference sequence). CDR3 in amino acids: CASRLVTEAFF. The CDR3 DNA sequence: TGTGCCAGCAGACTTGTAACTGAAGCTTTCTTT.

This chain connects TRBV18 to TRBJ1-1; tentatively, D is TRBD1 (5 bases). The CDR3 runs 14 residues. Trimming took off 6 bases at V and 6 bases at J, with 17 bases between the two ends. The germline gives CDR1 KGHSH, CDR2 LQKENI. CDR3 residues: CASSPGIGGAEAFF. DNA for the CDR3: TGTGCCAGCTCTCCAGGGATTGGAGGGGCTGAAGCTTTCTTT.

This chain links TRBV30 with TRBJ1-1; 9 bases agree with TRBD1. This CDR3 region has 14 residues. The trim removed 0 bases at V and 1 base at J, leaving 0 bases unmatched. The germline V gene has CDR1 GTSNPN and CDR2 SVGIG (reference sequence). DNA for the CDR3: TGTGCCTGGAGTGTGGGACAGGGGAACACTGAAGCTTTCTTT. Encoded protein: CAWSVGQGNTEAFF.

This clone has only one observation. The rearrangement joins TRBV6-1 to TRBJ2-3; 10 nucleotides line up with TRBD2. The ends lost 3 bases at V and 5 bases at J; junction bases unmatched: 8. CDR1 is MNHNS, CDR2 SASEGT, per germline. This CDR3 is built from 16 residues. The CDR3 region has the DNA TGTGCCAGCAGTGAGTTTGTTAGCGGGGGGCAAGATACGCAGTATTTT. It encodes CASSEFVSGGQDTQYF.

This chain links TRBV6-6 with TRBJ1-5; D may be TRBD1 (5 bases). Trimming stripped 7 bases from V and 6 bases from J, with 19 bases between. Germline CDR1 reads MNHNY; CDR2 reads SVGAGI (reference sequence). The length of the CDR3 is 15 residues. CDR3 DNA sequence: TGTGCCAGCATCCAGCTGGAGGGGAGCCGTCAGCCCCAGCATTTT. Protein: CASIQLEGSRQPQHF.

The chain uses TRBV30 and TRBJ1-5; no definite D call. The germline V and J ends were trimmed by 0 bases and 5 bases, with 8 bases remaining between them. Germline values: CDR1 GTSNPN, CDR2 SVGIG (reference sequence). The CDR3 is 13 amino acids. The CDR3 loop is CAWSVARDQPQHF. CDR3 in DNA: TGTGCCTGGAGTGTAGCCCGGGATCAGCCCCAGCATTTT.

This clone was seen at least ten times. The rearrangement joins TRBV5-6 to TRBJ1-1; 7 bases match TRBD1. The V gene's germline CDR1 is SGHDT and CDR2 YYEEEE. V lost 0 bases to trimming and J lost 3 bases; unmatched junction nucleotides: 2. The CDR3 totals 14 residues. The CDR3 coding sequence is TGTGCCAGCAGCTTGGTTGACAGGGACACTGAAGCTTTCTTT. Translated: CASSLVDRDTEAFF.

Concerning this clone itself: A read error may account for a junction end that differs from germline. The CDR3 nucleotides read TGTGCTAGCAGCGCGGGACAGGGACCCTCCTACGAGCAGTACTTC. This gives the protein CASSAGQGPSYEQYF. This rearrangement joins TRBV7-7 to TRBJ2-7, with 9 bases matching TRBD1. CDR1 and CDR2 from the germline V gene are SSHAT and FNYEAQ (reference sequence). This CDR3 is 15 amino acids long.

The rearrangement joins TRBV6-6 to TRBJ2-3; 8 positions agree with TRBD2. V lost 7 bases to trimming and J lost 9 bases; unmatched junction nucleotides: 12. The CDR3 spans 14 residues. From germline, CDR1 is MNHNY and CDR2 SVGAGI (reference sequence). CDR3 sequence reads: CASTTGLGRDTQYF. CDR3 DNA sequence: TGTGCCAGCACCACGGGACTAGGGCGGGACACGCAGTATTTT.

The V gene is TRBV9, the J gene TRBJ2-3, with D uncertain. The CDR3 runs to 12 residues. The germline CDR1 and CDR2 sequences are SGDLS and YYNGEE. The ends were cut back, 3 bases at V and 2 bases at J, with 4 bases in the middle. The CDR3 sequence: CASSGLTDTQYF. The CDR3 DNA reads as TGTGCCAGCAGCGGTCTCACAGATACGCAGTATTTT.

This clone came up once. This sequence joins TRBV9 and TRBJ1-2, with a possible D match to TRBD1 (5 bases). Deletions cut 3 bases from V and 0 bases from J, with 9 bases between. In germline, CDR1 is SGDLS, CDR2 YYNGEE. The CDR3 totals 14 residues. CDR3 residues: CASSASGSNYGYTF. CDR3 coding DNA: TGTGCCAGCAGCGCCTCAGGGTCTAACTATGGCTACACCTTC. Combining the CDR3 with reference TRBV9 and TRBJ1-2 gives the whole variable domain DSGVTQTPKHLITATGQRVTLRCSPRSGDLSVYWYQQSLDQGLQFLIQYYNGEERAKGNILERFSAQQFPDLHSELNLSSLELGDSALYFCASSASGSNYGYTFGSGTRLTVV.

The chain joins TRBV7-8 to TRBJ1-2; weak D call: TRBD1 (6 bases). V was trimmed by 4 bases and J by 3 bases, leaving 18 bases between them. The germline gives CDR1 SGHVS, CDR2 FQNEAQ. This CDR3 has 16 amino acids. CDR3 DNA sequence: TGTGCCAGCAGCTCCCGGGACATCCTCTGGGACTATGGCTACACCTTC. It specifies CASSSRDILWDYGYTF. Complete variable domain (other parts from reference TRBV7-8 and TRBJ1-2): GAGVSQSPRYKVAKRGQDVALRCDPISGHVSLFWYQQALGQGPEFLTYFQNEAQLDKSGLPSDRFFAERPEGSVSTLKIQRTQQEDSAVYLCASSSRDILWDYGYTFGSGTRLTVV.

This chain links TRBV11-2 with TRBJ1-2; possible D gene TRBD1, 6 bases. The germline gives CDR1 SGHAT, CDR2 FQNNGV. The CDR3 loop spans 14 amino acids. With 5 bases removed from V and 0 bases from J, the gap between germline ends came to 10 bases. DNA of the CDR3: TGTGCCAGCAGCACGGACAGACCTAACTATGGCTACACCTTC. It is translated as CASSTDRPNYGYTF.

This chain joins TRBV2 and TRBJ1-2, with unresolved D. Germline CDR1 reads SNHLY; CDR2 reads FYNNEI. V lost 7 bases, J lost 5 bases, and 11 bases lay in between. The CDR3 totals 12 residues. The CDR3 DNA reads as TGTGCCAGCATGGGCAGTGGGTATGGCTACACCTTC. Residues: CASMGSGYGYTF.

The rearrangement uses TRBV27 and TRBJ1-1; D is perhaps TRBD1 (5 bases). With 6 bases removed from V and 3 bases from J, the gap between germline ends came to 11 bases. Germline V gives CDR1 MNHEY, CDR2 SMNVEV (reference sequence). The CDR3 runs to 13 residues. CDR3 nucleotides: TGTGCCAGCAGCCCATGGGGGGACACTGAAGCTTTCTTT. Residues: CASSPWGDTEAFF.

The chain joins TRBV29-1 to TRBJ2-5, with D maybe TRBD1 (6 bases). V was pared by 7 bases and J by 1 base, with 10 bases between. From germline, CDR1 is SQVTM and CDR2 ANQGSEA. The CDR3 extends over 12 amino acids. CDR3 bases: TGCAGCGCCAACAGGGCCCAAGAGACCCAGTACTTC. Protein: CSANRAQETQYF.

CDR3: CASSQEDNGELFF. The CDR3, as DNA: TGCGCCAGCAGCCAAGAGGACAACGGGGAGCTGTTTTTT. This chain links TRBV4-3 with TRBJ2-2; D possibly corresponds to TRBD1 (5 bases). CDR1 and CDR2 from the germline V gene are LGHNA and YSLEER. CDR3 size: 13 residues. V dropped 0 bases and J dropped 7 bases, with 6 bases sitting between them.

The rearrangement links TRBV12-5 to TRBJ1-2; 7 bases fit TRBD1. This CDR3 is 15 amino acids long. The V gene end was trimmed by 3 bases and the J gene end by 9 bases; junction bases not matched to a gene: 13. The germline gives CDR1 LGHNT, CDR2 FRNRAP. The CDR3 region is CASGFITTGTTSYTF. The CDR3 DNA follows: TGTGCTAGTGGTTTCATCACGACAGGGACCACTAGCTACACCTTC.

The CDR3 DNA reads as TGTGCCAGCAGTTTATCCGGGACAGGGAATGGCTACACCTTC. As protein: CASSLSGTGNGYTF. This sequence joins TRBV27 and TRBJ1-2; 9 nucleotides line up with TRBD1. With V trimmed by 0 bases and J by 6 bases, 2 bases remained unmatched. The CDR3 covers 14 residues. CDR1 is MNHEY and CDR2 is SMNVEV in the germline V gene (reference sequence).

CDR3 sequence: CASSPLGLVNEQYF. CDR3 in DNA: TGTGCCAGCAGCCCCCTGGGACTAGTGAACGAGCAGTACTTC. This chain joins TRBV4-2 and TRBJ2-7; 8 bases fit TRBD2. This CDR3 has 14 amino acids. Germline CDR1 is LGHNA and CDR2 is YNFKEQ. V was pared by 4 bases and J by 5 bases, with 7 bases of the junction left unmatched.

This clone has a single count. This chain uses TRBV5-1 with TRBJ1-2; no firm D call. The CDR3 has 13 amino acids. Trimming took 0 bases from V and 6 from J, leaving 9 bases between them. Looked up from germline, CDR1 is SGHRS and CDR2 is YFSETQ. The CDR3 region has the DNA TGCGCCAGCAGCTTGGCGCGGTCAGATGGCTACACCTTC. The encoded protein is CASSLARSDGYTF.

The CDR3 DNA reads as TGTGCCAGCACGAACCGCCAGGGGGCCTACGAGCAGTACTTC. Protein product: CASTNRQGAYEQYF. The J gene is TRBJ2-7, the V gene TRBV6-6; 7 bases line up with TRBD1. This CDR3 region has 14 residues. J gave up 2 bases and V 7 bases, and 8 bases lay outside the gene matches. Germline V CDR1 and CDR2: MNHNY, SVGAGI (reference sequence).

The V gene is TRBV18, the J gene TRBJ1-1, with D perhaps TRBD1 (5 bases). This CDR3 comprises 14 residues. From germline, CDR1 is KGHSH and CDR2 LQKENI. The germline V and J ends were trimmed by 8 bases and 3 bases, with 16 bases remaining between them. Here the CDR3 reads CASRGTLEDTEAFF. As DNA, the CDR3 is TGTGCCAGCCGCGGGACCCTGGAGGACACTGAAGCTTTCTTT.

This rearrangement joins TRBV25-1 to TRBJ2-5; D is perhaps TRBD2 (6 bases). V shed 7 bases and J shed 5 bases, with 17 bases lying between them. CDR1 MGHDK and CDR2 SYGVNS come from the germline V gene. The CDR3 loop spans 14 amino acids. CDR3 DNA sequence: TGTGCCAGCAACTCCTTGACGGGGGTGGAGACCCAGTACTTC. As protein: CASNSLTGVETQYF.